These 26 T cell receptor beta chains were sequenced from one sample in a study of T cells in localized non-small cell lung cancer. The method was immunoSEQ multiplex PCR; TCRdb's version includes in-frame clones alone and lacks a portion of them. The table has approximately 41,000 clones, 86% seen once. The source material was peripheral blood mononuclear cells, sampled before any cancer treatment. The receptors shown here come from a male donor aged 60 or over with stage II lung adenocarcinoma.

This chain joins TRBV11-2 and TRBJ2-1, with 13 bases aligning to TRBD2. The germline gives CDR1 SGHAT, CDR2 FQNNGV. This CDR3 region has 17 residues. Germline trimming cut 5 bases from V and 2 bases from J; bases unmatched to any gene: 6. The CDR3 here is CASSPRLAGGPYNEQFF. The CDR3 DNA sequence: TGTGCCAGCAGCCCCCGACTAGCGGGAGGCCCCTACAATGAGCAGTTCTTC.

The chain recombines TRBV5-8 with TRBJ1-2, with D perhaps TRBD1 (6 bases). From germline, CDR1 is SGHTS and CDR2 YDEGEE. Between the trimmed V and J ends, which lost 4 bases and 2 bases, there was a span of 9 bases. This CDR3 contains 13 residues. CDR3 nucleotides: TGTGCCAGCAGCCTAGACAGGAACTATGGCTACACCTTC. Encoded protein: CASSLDRNYGYTF.

This sequence joins TRBV5-4 and TRBJ2-5; 8 bases are a match to TRBD2. Trimming took 2 bases from V and 3 from J; bases not matched to a gene: 6. CDR1 is SGHNT and CDR2 is YYREEE in the germline V gene (reference sequence). This CDR3 spans 15 amino acids. The CDR3 bases are TGTGCCAGCAGCTTTTCGGGAGGGCCGGAAGAGACCCAGTACTTC. This encodes CASSFSGGPEETQYF.

V and J are TRBV6-1 and TRBJ2-5, with D possibly matching TRBD2 (5 bases). Germline loops: CDR1 MNHNS, CDR2 SASEGT. This CDR3 spans 14 amino acids. Trimming took 8 bases from V and 2 from J, leaving 15 bases between them. In DNA form, the CDR3 reads TGTGCCAGCTCATACGCGGGTATACAAGAGACCCAGTACTTC. It translates to CASSYAGIQETQYF.

CDR3 region: CSVEPAAVEQQYF. CDR3 nucleotides: TGCAGCGTTGAGCCTGCGGCTGTCGAGCAGCAGTACTTC. The chain joins TRBV29-1 to TRBJ2-7, with D hard to call. Germline CDR1 reads SQVTM; CDR2 reads ANQGSEA. V lost 3 bases and J 8 bases, leaving 17 bases between the germline ends. This CDR3 has 13 residues.

The chain recombines TRBV19 with TRBJ1-5; tentative D call: TRBD1 (6 bases). V was pared by 5 bases and J by 4 bases, with 15 bases between. Germline V gene data show CDR1 as LNHDA and CDR2 as SQIVND (reference sequence). This CDR3 region has 15 residues. In DNA form, the CDR3 reads TGTGCCAGTAGTTCTTCCGGGACACCTAATCAGCCCCAGCATTTT. It encodes CASSSSGTPNQPQHF.

This sequence joins TRBV2 and TRBJ1-1; D possibly corresponds to TRBD1 (6 bases). Germline CDR1 SNHLY, CDR2 FYNNEI. V lost 6 bases to trimming and J lost 7 bases, with 33 bases between them. The length of the CDR3 is 19 residues. This CDR3 is CASSLTSVPGSPQGYEAFF. The CDR3 DNA reads as TGTGCCAGCAGCTTGACATCGGTCCCAGGCAGTCCCCAGGGGTATGAAGCTTTCTTT.

The genes are TRBV10-1 and TRBJ2-1; 9 bases are shared with TRBD2. Germline V gene lookup returns CDR1 WNHNN and CDR2 SYGVQD (reference sequence). The CDR3 contains 15 residues. With 8 bases clipped from V and 8 bases from J, the junction kept 13 bases outside the gene matches. The CDR3 sequence: CASPQREAEAHEQFF. The CDR3, as DNA: TGCGCCAGCCCCCAGCGGGAGGCCGAGGCCCATGAGCAGTTCTTC.

This clone occurred a few times. J is TRBJ1-4 and V is TRBV20-1; D remains unclear. Germline CDR1 reads DFQATT; CDR2 reads SNEGSKA (reference sequence). The CDR3 spans 11 residues. With 3 bases removed from V and 3 bases from J, the gap between germline ends came to 2 bases. The CDR3 loop is CSASSNEKLFF. The CDR3 DNA reads TGCAGTGCTAGTTCTAATGAAAAACTGTTTTTT.

The genes are TRBV10-1 and TRBJ2-1; 10 positions agree with TRBD2. Germline V CDR1 and CDR2: WNHNN, SYGVQD (reference sequence). The trim removed 0 bases at V and 8 bases at J, leaving 4 bases unmatched. The CDR3 has 15 residues. CDR3 amino acids: CASSESLAGVDEQFF. The CDR3 coding sequence is TGCGCCAGCAGTGAGTCGCTAGCGGGAGTAGATGAGCAGTTCTTC.

J is TRBJ2-7 and V is TRBV2, with no clear D. The CDR3 sequence is 13 residues long. Trimming stripped 4 bases from V and 2 bases from J, with 9 bases between. Germline CDR1 SNHLY, CDR2 FYNNEI. This CDR3 reads CASSVLQTYEQYF. The CDR3 bases are TGTGCCAGCAGTGTTTTACAAACCTACGAGCAGTACTTC. The full variable domain, with the rest looked up from reference TRBV2 and TRBJ2-7, is EPEVTQTPSHQVTQMGQEVILRCVPISNHLYFYWYRQILGQKVEFLVSFYNNEISEKSEIFDDQFSVERPDGSNFTLKIRSTKLEDSAMYFCASSVLQTYEQYFGPGTRLTVT.

This clone was picked up one time. The rearrangement uses TRBV19 and TRBJ1-2; 7 positions agree with TRBD1. The CDR3 is 13 residues long. After removal of 2 bases from V and 6 bases from J, the junction contained 3 bases not matched to a gene. Germline V lookup: CDR1 LNHDA, CDR2 SQIVND (reference sequence). CDR3: CASSIRQGDGYTF. The CDR3 DNA reads as TGTGCCAGTAGTATAAGGCAGGGGGATGGCTACACCTTC. The full variable domain, with the rest looked up from reference TRBV19 and TRBJ1-2, is DGGITQSPKYLFRKEGQNVTLSCEQNLNHDAMYWYRQDPGQGLRLIYYSQIVNDFQKGDIAEGYSVSREKKESFPLTVTSAQKNPTAFYLCASSIRQGDGYTFGSGTRLTVV.

The gene calls are TRBV28 and TRBJ2-4, with 8 bases that match TRBD2. CDR3 length: 13 residues. Germline CDR1 MDHEN, CDR2 SYDVKM. V trimming: 4 bases; J trimming: 4 bases; junction bases outside the gene matches: 0. CDR3 amino acids: CASSSSGKNIQYF. The CDR3 DNA reads as TGTGCCAGCAGTTCTAGCGGGAAAAACATTCAGTACTTC.

This clone was counted between two and nine times. V gene TRBV7-9 combines with J gene TRBJ2-3; D perhaps matches TRBD1 (5 bases). Germline V gene data show CDR1 as SEHNR and CDR2 as FQNEAQ (reference sequence). The V gene lost 3 bases and the J gene lost 0 bases, with 10 bases spanning the gap. This CDR3 contains 15 residues. The CDR3 sequence: CASSFGADSTDTQYF. DNA of the CDR3: TGTGCCAGCAGCTTTGGGGCCGATAGCACAGATACGCAGTATTTT.

The V gene is TRBV7-2, the J gene TRBJ1-2, with D uncertain. This CDR3 contains 15 residues. Per germline, CDR1 SGHTA and CDR2 FQGNSA. The V gene lost 6 bases and the J gene lost 7 bases, with 21 bases spanning the gap. DNA for the CDR3: TGTGCCAGCAGGTTCCCGCCCGACCCCGACTCTGGCTACACCTTC. This gives the protein CASRFPPDPDSGYTF.

This clone was recorded once. The CDR3 DNA sequence: TGTGCCAGCTCAGGGGGGTTTCTCGGCTACACCTTC. Protein sequence: CASSGGFLGYTF. The genes are TRBV19 and TRBJ1-2; 7 bases fit TRBD1. This CDR3 spans 12 amino acids. V lost 9 bases, J lost 8 bases, and 9 bases stayed unmatched. Germline V gives CDR1 LNHDA, CDR2 SQIVND (reference sequence).

On this clone: The missing conserved phenylalanine or tryptophan at the end of this CDR3 makes a read error likely. The DNA is omitted, as the CDR3 cannot be located on it reliably, and the CDR3 follows TCRdb's listing. The chain couples TRBV4-1 to TRBJ1-2. In germline, CDR1 is MGHRA, CDR2 YSYEKL. Ends included, the CDR3 has 12 residues. The CDR3 reads CASSQEGPGRPL.

The rearrangement links TRBV18 to TRBJ2-2; D unresolved. This CDR3 contains 16 residues. Deletions cut 2 bases from V and 4 bases from J, with 14 bases between. CDR1 is KGHSH and CDR2 is LQKENI in the germline V gene. The CDR3 DNA follows: TGTGCCAGCTCACCAAACACCCTGATGGCCACCGGGGAGCTGTTTTTT. Protein product: CASSPNTLMATGELFF.

This chain links TRBV7-9 with TRBJ1-1; 7 positions agree with TRBD1. J lost 2 bases, V lost 5 bases, and 5 bases had no gene match. Germline assignment: CDR1 SEHNR and CDR2 FQNEAQ (reference sequence). This CDR3 has 14 residues. The CDR3 coding sequence is TGTGCCAGCAGCCCACAGGGGAGAAACACTGAAGCTTTCTTT. Translation gives CASSPQGRNTEAFF.

V and J are TRBV4-1 and TRBJ2-1, with a tentative D call TRBD2 (6 bases). Germline V lookup: CDR1 MGHRA, CDR2 YSYEKL. The CDR3 contains 15 residues. V lost 5 bases to trimming and J lost 9 bases, with 20 bases between them. The CDR3 loop reads CASSLSGTPGTEQFF. In DNA form, the CDR3 reads TGCGCCAGCAGCTTATCCGGGACTCCTGGAACTGAGCAGTTCTTC.

This chain connects TRBV6-1 to TRBJ1-1, with unresolved D. This CDR3 comprises 14 residues. Germline assignment: CDR1 MNHNS and CDR2 SASEGT. The ends were cut back, 2 bases at V and 3 bases at J, with 10 bases in the middle. In DNA form, the CDR3 reads TGTGCCAGCAGTGAAACCAGGACCTACACTGAAGCTTTCTTT. This codes for CASSETRTYTEAFF.

The chain has TRBV10-2 and TRBJ2-5; a weak D match, TRBD1 (5 bases). V gave up 4 bases and J gave up 3 bases, with 6 bases separating them. Germline V gene lookup returns CDR1 WSHSY and CDR2 SAAADI. The CDR3 has 12 residues. Here the CDR3 DNA reads TGCGCCAGCAGTGTAGGGGAAGAGACCCAGTACTTC. This translates into CASSVGEETQYF.

The chain joins TRBV2 to TRBJ2-3, with 14 nucleotides matching TRBD2. CDR1 is SNHLY, CDR2 FYNNEI, per germline. This CDR3 region has 18 residues. The V and J ends lost 5 bases and 1 base, in that order; junction bases with no gene match: 8. This CDR3 reads CASSRTSGRPPGTDTQYF. CDR3 coding DNA: TGTGCCAGCAGTAGGACTAGCGGGAGGCCGCCCGGCACAGATACGCAGTATTTT.

The gene calls are TRBV6-1 and TRBJ1-1; D is possibly TRBD1 (5 bases). Trimming pared 0 bases from V and 4 bases from J, leaving 15 bases between. This CDR3 comprises 16 residues. The germline gives CDR1 MNHNS, CDR2 SASEGT. CDR3 coding DNA: TGTGCCAGCAGTGAAGCGCTTCAGGTTAGGGGCACTGAAGCTTTCTTT. Its protein product is CASSEALQVRGTEAFF.

This chain joins TRBV15 and TRBJ2-1; the D call may be TRBD1 or TRBD2 (5 bases each). Trimming took off 4 bases at V and 7 bases at J, with 17 bases between the two ends. CDR1 LNHNV and CDR2 YYDKDF come from the germline V gene (reference sequence). The CDR3 length is 15 residues. CDR3: CATSNNRDPRNEQFF. In nucleotides, the CDR3 is TGTGCCACCAGCAATAACCGGGACCCCCGAAATGAGCAGTTCTTC.

V gene TRBV18 combines with J gene TRBJ2-7; D uncertain. V was trimmed by 2 bases and J by 2 bases, leaving 7 bases between them. The CDR3 totals 13 residues. Germline-derived CDR1 and CDR2 are KGHSH and LQKENI. CDR3 in amino acids: CASSPVATYEQYF. CDR3 nucleotide sequence: TGTGCCAGCTCACCAGTGGCTACCTACGAGCAGTACTTC.